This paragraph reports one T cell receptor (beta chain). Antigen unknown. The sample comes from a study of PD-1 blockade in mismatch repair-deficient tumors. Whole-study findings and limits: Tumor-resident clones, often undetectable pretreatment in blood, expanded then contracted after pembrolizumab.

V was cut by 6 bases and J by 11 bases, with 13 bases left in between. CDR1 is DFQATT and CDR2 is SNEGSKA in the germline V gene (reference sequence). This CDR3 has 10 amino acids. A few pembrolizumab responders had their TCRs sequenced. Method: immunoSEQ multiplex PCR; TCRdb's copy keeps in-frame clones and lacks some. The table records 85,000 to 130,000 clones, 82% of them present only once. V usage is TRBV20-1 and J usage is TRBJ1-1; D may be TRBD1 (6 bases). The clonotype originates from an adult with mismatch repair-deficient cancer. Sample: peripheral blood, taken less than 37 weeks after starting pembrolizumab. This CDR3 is CSAQQGVAFF. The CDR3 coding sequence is TGCAGTGCCCAACAGGGTGTCGCTTTCTTT.